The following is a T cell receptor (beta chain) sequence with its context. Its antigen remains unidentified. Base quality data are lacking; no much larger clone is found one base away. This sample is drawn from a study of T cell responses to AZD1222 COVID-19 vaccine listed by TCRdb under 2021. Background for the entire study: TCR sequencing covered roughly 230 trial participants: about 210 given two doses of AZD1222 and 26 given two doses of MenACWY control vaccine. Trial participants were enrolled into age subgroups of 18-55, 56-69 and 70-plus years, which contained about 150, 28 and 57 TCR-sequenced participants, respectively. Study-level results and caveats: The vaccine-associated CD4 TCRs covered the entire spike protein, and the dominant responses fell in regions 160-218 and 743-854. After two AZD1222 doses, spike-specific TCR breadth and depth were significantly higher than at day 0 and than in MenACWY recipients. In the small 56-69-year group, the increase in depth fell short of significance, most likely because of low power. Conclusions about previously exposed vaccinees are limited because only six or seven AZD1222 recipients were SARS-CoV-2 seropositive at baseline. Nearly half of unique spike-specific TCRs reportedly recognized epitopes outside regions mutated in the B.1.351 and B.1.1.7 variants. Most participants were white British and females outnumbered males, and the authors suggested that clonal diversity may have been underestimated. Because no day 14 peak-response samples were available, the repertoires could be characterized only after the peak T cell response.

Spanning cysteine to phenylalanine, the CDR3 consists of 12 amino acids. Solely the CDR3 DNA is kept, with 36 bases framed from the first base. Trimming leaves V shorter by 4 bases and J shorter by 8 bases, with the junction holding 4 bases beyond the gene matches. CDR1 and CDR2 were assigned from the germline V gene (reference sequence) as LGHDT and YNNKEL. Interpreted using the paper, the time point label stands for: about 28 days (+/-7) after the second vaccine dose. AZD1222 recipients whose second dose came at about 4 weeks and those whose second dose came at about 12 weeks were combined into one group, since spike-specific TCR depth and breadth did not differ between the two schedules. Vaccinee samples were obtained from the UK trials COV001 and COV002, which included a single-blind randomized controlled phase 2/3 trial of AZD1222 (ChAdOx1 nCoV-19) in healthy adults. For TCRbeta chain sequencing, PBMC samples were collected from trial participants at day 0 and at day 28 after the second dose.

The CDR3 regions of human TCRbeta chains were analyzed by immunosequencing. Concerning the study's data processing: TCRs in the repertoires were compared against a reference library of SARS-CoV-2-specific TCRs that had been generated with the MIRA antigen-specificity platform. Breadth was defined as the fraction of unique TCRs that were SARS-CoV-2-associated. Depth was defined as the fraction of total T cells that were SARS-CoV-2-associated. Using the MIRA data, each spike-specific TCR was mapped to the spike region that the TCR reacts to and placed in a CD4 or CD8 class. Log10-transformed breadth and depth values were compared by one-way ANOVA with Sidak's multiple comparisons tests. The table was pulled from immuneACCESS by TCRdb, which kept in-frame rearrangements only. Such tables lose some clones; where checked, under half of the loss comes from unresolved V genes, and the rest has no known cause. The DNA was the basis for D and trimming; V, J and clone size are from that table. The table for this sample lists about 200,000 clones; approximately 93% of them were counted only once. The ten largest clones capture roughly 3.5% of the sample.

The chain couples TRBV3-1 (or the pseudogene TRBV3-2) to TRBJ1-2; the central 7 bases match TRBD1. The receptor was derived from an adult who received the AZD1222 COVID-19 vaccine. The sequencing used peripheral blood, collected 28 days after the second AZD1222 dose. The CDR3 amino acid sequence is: CASSPQGWGYTF. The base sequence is TGTGCCAGCAGCCCACAGGGGTGGGGCTACACCTTC.